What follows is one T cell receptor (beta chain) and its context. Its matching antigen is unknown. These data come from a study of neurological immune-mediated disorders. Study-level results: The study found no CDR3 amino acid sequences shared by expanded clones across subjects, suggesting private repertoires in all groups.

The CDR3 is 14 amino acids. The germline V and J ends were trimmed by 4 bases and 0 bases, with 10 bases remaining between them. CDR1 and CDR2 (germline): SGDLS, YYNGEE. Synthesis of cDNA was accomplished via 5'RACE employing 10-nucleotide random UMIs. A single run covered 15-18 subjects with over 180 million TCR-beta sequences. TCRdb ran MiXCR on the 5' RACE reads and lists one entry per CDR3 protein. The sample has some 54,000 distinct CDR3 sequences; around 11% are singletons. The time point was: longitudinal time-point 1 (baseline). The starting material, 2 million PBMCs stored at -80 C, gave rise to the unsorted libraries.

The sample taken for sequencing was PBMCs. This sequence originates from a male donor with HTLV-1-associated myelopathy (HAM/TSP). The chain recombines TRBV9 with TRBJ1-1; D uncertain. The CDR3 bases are TGTGCCAGCAGCAAACTAGGCCTGAACACTGAAGCTTTCTTT. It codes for CASSKLGLNTEAFF.